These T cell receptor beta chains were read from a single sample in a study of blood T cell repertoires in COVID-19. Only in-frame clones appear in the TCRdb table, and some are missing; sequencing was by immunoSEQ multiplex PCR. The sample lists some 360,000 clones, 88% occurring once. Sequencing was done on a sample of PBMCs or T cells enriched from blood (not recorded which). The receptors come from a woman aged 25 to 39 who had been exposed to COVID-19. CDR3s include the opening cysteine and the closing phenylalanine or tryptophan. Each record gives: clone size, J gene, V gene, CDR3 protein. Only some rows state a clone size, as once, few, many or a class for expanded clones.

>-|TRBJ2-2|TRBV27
CASSFAGAITGELFF
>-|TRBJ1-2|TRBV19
CASSIQGADYGYTF
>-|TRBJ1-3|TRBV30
CAWSVQGTGVNTIYF
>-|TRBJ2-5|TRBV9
CASSVGLGGETQYF
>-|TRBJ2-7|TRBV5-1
CASSLAGQIYEQYF
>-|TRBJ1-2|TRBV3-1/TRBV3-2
CASSRTGNGYTF
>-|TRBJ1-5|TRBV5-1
CASSEGQSSNQPQHF
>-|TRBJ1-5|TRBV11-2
CASSQGSDQPQHF
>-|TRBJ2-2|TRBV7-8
CASSGWDRVTGELFF
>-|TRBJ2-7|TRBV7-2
CASSLDRISYEQYF
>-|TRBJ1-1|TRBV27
CASSLERRTEAFF
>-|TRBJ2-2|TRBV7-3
CASSWGPNTGELFF
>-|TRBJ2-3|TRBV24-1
CATTRAGTDTQYF
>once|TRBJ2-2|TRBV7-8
CASSSFPGWTGLMNTGELFF
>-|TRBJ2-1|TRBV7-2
CASSPLRTYNEQFF
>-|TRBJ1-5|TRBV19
CASRLLYTGEGSNQPQHF
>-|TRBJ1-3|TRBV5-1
CASSLAQAGPGNTIYF
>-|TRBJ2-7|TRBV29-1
CSVEFEAYEQYF
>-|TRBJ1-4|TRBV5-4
CASSYGQGHEKLFF
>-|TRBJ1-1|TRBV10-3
CATSDRDDTEAFF
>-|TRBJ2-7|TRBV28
CASSSTSTSDEQYF
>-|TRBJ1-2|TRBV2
CASEPAAGGYTF
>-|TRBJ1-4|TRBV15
CATSRERDRGGKLFF
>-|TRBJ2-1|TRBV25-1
CASSEGQTVGNEQFF
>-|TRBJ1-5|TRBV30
CAWSSGADQPQHF
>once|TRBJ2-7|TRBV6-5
CASRPPLAGIYEQYF
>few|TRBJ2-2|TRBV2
CASSGRATGELFF
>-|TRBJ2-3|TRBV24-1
CATSDLGGAFSTDTQYF